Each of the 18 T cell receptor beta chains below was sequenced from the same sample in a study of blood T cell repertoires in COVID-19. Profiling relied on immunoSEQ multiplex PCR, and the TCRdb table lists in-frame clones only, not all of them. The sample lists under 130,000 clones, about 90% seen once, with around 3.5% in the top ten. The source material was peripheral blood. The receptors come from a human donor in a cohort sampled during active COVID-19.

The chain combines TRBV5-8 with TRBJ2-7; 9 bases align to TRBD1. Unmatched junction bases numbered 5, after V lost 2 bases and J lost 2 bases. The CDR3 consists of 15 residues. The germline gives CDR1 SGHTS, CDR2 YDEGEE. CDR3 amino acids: CASSFDRQGAYEQYF. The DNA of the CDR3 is TGTGCCAGCAGCTTCGACCGACAGGGGGCCTACGAGCAGTACTTC.

This chain's CDR3 is CASSPGRGGAGHYGYTF. In DNA form, the CDR3 reads TGCGCCAGCAGCCCGGGGAGAGGGGGCGCCGGTCACTATGGCTACACCTTC. The chain links TRBV4-1 to TRBJ1-2; 7 bases are shared with TRBD1. The CDR3 contains 17 residues. CDR1 and CDR2 from the germline V gene are MGHRA and YSYEKL. The V segment lost 4 bases and the J segment 3 bases; nucleotides outside the gene matches: 14.

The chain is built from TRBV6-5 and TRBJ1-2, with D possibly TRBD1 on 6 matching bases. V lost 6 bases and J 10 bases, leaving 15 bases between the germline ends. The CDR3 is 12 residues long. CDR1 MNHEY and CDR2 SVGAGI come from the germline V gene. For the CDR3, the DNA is TGTGCCAGCAGACTACAGGGTGTATCCTACACCTTC. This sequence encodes CASRLQGVSYTF.

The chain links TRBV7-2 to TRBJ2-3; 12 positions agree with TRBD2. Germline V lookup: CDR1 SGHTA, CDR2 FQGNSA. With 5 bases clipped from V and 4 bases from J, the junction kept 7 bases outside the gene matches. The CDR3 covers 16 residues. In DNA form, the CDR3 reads TGTGCCAGCAGCCCACATCTAGCGGGAGGGGCAGATACGCAGTATTTT. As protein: CASSPHLAGGADTQYF.

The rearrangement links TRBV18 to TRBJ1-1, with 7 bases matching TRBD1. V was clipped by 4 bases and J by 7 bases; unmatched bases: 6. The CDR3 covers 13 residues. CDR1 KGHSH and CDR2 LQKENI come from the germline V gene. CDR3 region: CASSQTGRNEAFF. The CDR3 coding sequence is TGTGCCAGCTCACAGACAGGGCGGAATGAAGCTTTCTTT.

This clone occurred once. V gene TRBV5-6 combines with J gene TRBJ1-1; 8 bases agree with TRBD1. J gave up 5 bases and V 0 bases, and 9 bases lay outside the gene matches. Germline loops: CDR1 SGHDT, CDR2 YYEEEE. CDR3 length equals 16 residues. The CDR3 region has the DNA TGTGCCAGCAGCTTGGCAGCAGGGGGCGCAGGTACTGAAGCTTTCTTT. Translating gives CASSLAAGGAGTEAFF.

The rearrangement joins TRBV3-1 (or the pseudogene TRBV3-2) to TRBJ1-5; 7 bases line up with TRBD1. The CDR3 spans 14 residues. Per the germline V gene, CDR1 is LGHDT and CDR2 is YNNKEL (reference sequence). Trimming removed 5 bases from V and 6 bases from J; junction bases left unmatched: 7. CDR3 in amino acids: CASSSRQGSQPQHF. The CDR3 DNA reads TGTGCCAGCAGCTCGCGACAGGGTTCTCAGCCCCAGCATTTT.

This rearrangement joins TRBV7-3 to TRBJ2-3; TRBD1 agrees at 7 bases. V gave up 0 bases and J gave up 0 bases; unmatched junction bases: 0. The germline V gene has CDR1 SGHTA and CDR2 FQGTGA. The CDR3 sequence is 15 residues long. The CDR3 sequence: CASSLTGQSTDTQYF. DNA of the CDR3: TGTGCCAGCAGCTTAACGGGACAGAGCACAGATACGCAGTATTTT.

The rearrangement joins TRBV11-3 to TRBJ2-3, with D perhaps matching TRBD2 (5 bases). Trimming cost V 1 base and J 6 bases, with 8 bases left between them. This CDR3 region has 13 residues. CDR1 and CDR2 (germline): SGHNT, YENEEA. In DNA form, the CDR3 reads TGTGCCAGCAGCTTAGGGCCGGGGGATACGCAGTATTTT. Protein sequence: CASSLGPGDTQYF. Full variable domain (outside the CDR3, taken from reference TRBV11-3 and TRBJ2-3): EAGVVQSPRYKIIEKKQPVAFWCNPISGHNTLYWYLQNLGQGPELLIRYENEEAVDDSQLPKDRFSAERLKGVDSTLKIQPAELGDSAVYLCASSLGPGDTQYFGPGTRLTVL.

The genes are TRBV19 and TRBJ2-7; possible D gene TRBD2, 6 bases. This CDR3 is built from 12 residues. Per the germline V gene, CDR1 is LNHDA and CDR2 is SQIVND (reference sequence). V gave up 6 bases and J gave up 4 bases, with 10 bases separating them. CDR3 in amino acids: CASRGLYYEQYF. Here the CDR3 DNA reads TGTGCCAGTAGGGGACTCTATTACGAGCAGTACTTC.

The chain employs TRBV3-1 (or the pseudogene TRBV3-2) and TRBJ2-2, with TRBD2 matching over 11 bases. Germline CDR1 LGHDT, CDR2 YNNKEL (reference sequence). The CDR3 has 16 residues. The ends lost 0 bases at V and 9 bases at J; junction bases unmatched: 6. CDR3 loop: CASSQDFASGGRELFF. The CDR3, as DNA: TGTGCCAGCAGCCAAGATTTTGCTAGCGGGGGGCGGGAGCTGTTTTTT.

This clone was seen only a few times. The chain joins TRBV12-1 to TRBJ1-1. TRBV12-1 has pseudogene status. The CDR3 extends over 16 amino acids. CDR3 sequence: CASSPRGGARNTEAFF. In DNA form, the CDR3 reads TGTGCCAGCAGCCCTAGAGGGGGGGCAAGGAACACTGAAGCTTTCTTT.

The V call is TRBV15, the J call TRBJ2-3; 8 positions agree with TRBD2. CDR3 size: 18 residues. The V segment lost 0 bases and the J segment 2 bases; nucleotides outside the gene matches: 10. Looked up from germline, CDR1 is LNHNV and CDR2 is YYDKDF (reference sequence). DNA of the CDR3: TGTGCCACCAGCAGAGATACTTTAGCGGGGACCTTCACAGATACGCAGTATTTT. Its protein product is CATSRDTLAGTFTDTQYF.

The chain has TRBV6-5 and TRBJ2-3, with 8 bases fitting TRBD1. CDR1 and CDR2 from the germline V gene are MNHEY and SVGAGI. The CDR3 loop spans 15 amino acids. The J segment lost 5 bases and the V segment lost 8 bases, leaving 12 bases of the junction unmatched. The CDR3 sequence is CASPKGRGLKDTQYF. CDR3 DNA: TGTGCCAGCCCTAAAGGCAGGGGGCTGAAAGATACGCAGTATTTT.

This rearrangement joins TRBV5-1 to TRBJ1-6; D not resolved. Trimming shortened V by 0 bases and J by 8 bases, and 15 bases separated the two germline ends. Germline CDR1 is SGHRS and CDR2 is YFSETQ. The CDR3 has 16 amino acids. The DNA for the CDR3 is TGCGCCAGCAGCTTGGTCGGACCGAGGGCGGATTCACCCCTCCACTTT. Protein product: CASSLVGPRADSPLHF.

The CDR3 coding sequence is TGTGCCTGGAGTTCTCCCGACAGGCTGCATGGCTACACCTTC. Translation: CAWSSPDRLHGYTF. The genes are TRBV30 and TRBJ1-2; D may be TRBD1 (6 bases). The length of the CDR3 is 14 residues. Looked up from germline, CDR1 is GTSNPN and CDR2 is SVGIG (reference sequence). V lost 2 bases and J 6 bases, leaving 16 bases between the germline ends. Drawing the rest from reference TRBV30 and TRBJ1-2, the complete variable domain is SQTIHQWPATLVQPVGSPLSLECTVEGTSNPNLYWYRQAAGRGLQLLFYSVGIGQISSEVPQNLSASRPQDRQFILSSKKLLLSDSGFYLCAWSSPDRLHGYTFGSGTRLTVV.

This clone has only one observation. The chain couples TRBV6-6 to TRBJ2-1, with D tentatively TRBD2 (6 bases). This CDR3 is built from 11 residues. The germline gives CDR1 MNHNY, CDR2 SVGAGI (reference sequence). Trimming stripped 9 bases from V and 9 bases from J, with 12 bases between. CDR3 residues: CASCRDSEQFF. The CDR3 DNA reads TGTGCCAGTTGCCGGGACTCTGAGCAGTTCTTC.

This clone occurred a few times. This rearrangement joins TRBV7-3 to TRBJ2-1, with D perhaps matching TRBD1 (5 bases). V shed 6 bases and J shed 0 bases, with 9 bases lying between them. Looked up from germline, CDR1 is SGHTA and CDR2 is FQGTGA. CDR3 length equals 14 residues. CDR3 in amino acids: CASSPGISYNEQFF. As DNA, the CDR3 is TGTGCCAGCAGTCCAGGGATCTCCTACAATGAGCAGTTCTTC.